These 23 T cell receptor beta chains originate from one sample sequenced in a study of blood T cell repertoires in COVID-19. The assay was immunoSEQ multiplex PCR, and TCRdb's table has in-frame clones only and misses some. Of some 110,000 clones listed, more than 75% are singletons. The sequenced sample consisted of peripheral blood. Receptors originate from a man in his sixties with acute or convalescent COVID-19.

The chain joins TRBV21-1 to TRBJ2-1; the table's D call of TRBD2 was not tested on the DNA. TRBV21-1 is recorded as a pseudogene. This CDR3 has 16 residues. CDR3 loop: CASGKSELAEYNEQFF. CDR3 nucleotides: TGTGCCAGCGGCAAATCTGAGCTAGCGGAATACAATGAGCAGTTCTTC.

The chain carries TRBV28 and TRBJ1-5; D is ambiguous. Trimming took off 7 bases at V and 4 bases at J, with 11 bases between the two ends. The CDR3 is made up of 13 amino acids. The germline gives CDR1 MDHEN, CDR2 SYDVKM. The CDR3 sequence: CASTWAGNQPQHF. Written as DNA, the CDR3 is TGTGCCAGCACTTGGGCGGGGAATCAGCCCCAGCATTTT.

This clone appeared a single time. J is TRBJ1-5 and V is TRBV21-1; TRBD1 is the table's D call and was not checked against the DNA. TRBV21-1 is a known pseudogene. The CDR3 has 17 amino acids. In DNA form, the CDR3 reads TGTGCCAGCAGCGGGTCGGACAGGACTTATAGCAATCAGCCCCAGCATTTT. As protein: CASSGSDRTYSNQPQHF.

The rearrangement links TRBV6-5 to TRBJ2-7; TRBD2 agrees at 7 bases. The junction had 4 bases not matched to a gene; V was cut back by 0 bases and J by 2 bases. CDR3 length: 15 residues. The germline V gene encodes CDR1 MNHEY and CDR2 SVGAGI. The CDR3 sequence is CASSYSGGFPYEQYF. The CDR3 bases are TGTGCCAGCAGTTACTCGGGAGGGTTCCCCTACGAGCAGTACTTC.

This clone was seen only once. The chain joins TRBV6-5 to TRBJ2-1; TRBD2 matches at 10 bases. V gave up 0 bases and J gave up 9 bases; unmatched junction bases: 5. The CDR3 spans 15 residues. Germline V gene sequence: CDR1 MNHEY, CDR2 SVGAGI. This CDR3 is CASSYSLAGESEQFF. The CDR3 DNA reads TGTGCCAGCAGTTACTCCCTAGCGGGAGAGTCTGAGCAGTTCTTC.

This chain links TRBV5-1 with TRBJ2-7; 7 nucleotides line up with TRBD1. The ends lost 9 bases at V and 2 bases at J; junction bases unmatched: 8. The CDR3 covers 13 residues. Looked up from germline, CDR1 is SGHRS and CDR2 is YFSETQ. The CDR3 DNA reads as TGCGCCATTATCCGGGACAGAGCCTACGAGCAGTACTTC. Protein: CAIIRDRAYEQYF.

The chain uses TRBV4-1 and TRBJ1-2; TRBD1 matches at 7 bases. There are 14 residues in the CDR3. The V and J ends lost 3 bases and 4 bases, in that order; junction bases with no gene match: 5. CDR1 is MGHRA and CDR2 is YSYEKL in the germline V gene. The CDR3 here is CASSQATGTYGYTF. The CDR3 bases are TGCGCCAGCAGCCAGGCGACAGGGACCTATGGCTACACCTTC.

This clone appeared once. J is TRBJ1-3 and V is TRBV3-1 (or the pseudogene TRBV3-2), with 7 bases fitting TRBD1. V lost 1 base, J lost 0 bases, and 9 bases stayed unmatched. The germline gives CDR1 LGHDT, CDR2 YNNKEL (reference sequence). This CDR3 comprises 18 residues. Here the CDR3 reads CASSQGYRGTASGNTIYF. The CDR3 DNA is TGTGCCAGCAGCCAAGGGTACCGCGGGACAGCCTCTGGAAACACCATATATTTT.

The chain links TRBV5-1 to TRBJ2-7; D uncertain. The germline V gene has CDR1 SGHRS and CDR2 YFSETQ. The V gene lost 3 bases and the J gene lost 4 bases, with 14 bases spanning the gap. There are 14 residues in the CDR3. The CDR3 spells CASSSMTENYEQYF. The CDR3 DNA reads TGCGCCAGCAGCTCCATGACGGAGAATTACGAGCAGTACTTC.

V and J are TRBV28 and TRBJ2-2, with D perhaps matching TRBD2 (7 bases). CDR1 MDHEN and CDR2 SYDVKM come from the germline V gene. V was shortened by 6 bases and J by 3 bases, with 14 bases between the two germline ends. The CDR3 runs 15 residues. For the CDR3, the DNA is TGTGCCAGCAGCCTTGGGGGGGCTCACACCGGGGAGCTGTTTTTT. It yields the protein CASSLGGAHTGELFF.

This chain uses TRBV7-2 with TRBJ1-2, with 8 bases aligning to TRBD1. The CDR3 has 15 residues. Germline values: CDR1 SGHTA, CDR2 FQGNSA. Germline trimming cut 0 bases from V and 8 bases from J; bases unmatched to any gene: 8. The CDR3: CASSLAPGQGGGYTF. As DNA, the CDR3 is TGTGCCAGCAGCTTAGCCCCCGGACAGGGAGGAGGCTACACCTTC.

This clone was recorded a few times. The J gene is TRBJ2-7, the V gene TRBV6-1; 10 nucleotides line up with TRBD1. The CDR3 runs 14 residues. V shed 0 bases and J 6 bases; nucleotides not matched to a gene: 2. CDR1 and CDR2 from the germline V gene are MNHNS and SASEGT. The CDR3, as DNA: TGTGCCAGCAGTGAAGCCGGGACAGGGGCCGAGCAGTACGTC. It translates to CASSEAGTGAEQYV.

This chain connects TRBV18 to TRBJ2-1; 11 bases match TRBD2. After removal of 3 bases from V and 9 bases from J, the junction contained 4 bases not matched to a gene. CDR3 length equals 14 residues. Germline V gene lookup returns CDR1 KGHSH and CDR2 LQKENI. The CDR3 sequence is CASSPGLAGGEQFF. CDR3 bases: TGTGCCAGCTCACCCGGACTAGCGGGCGGTGAGCAGTTCTTC.

The rearrangement links TRBV28 to TRBJ1-2, with D unresolved. Germline V gene data show CDR1 as MDHEN and CDR2 as SYDVKM. There are 14 residues in the CDR3. With 7 bases removed from V and 5 bases from J, the gap between germline ends came to 17 bases. CDR3 in DNA: TGTGCCAGCATGACATACGACTATCAGTATGGCTACACCTTC. Translated, it gives CASMTYDYQYGYTF.

This chain connects TRBV12-3 or TRBV12-4 to TRBJ1-1; a weak D match, TRBD1 (5 bases). The length of the CDR3 is 13 residues. Trimming shortened V by 7 bases and J by 1 base, and 10 bases separated the two germline ends. CDR3 sequence (DNA): TGTGCCAGCACGCTAACAGGGAACACTGAAGCTTTCTTT. Translating it yields CASTLTGNTEAFF.

The chain has TRBV10-1 and TRBJ2-1; D unclear. The CDR3 consists of 13 residues. The V gene lost 5 bases and the J gene lost 8 bases, with 13 bases spanning the gap. CDR1 is WNHNN and CDR2 is SYGVQD in the germline V gene (reference sequence). The chain's CDR3 is CASSKNFRYEQFF. Here the CDR3 DNA reads TGCGCCAGCAGTAAAAACTTCAGGTATGAGCAGTTCTTC.

The chain couples TRBV5-1 to TRBJ1-2, with 7 positions matching TRBD1. Germline V gives CDR1 SGHRS, CDR2 YFSETQ. The CDR3 is 15 amino acids. V lost 6 bases to trimming and J lost 4 bases; unmatched junction nucleotides: 12. DNA of the CDR3: TGCGCCAGCAACCCCACAGGGGCTGAAACCTATGGCTACACCTTC. Its protein product is CASNPTGAETYGYTF.

The genes are TRBV5-4 and TRBJ2-5; no clear D gene. The V end lost 0 bases, the J end lost 3 bases, and 6 bases lay between the germline ends. Germline V gene sequence: CDR1 SGHNT, CDR2 YYREEE (reference sequence). The CDR3 sequence is 13 residues long. The CDR3 DNA sequence: TGTGCCAGCAGCTTGGGAGGAAAAGAGACCCAGTACTTC. Its translation: CASSLGGKETQYF.

The genes are TRBV5-1 and TRBJ1-3, with D possibly matching TRBD1 (6 bases). The CDR3 is 16 residues long. V dropped 0 bases and J dropped 0 bases, with 10 bases sitting between them. Germline V gene lookup returns CDR1 SGHRS and CDR2 YFSETQ. This CDR3 is CASSLDGQLSGNTIYF. In DNA, the CDR3 is TGCGCCAGCAGCTTGGACGGACAGCTCTCTGGAAACACCATATATTTT.

Concerning this clone: This same CDR3 is encoded by further DNA sequences in the sample. The CDR3 is CSASQGNTEAFF. The DNA for the CDR3 is TGCAGTGCTAGTCAGGGGAACACTGAAGCTTTCTTT. V gene TRBV20-1 combines with J gene TRBJ1-1, with a weak D call TRBD1 (5 bases). Trimming removed 3 bases at V and 1 base at J, with 6 bases between. This CDR3 has 12 amino acids. Germline CDR1 DFQATT, CDR2 SNEGSKA (reference sequence).

The CDR3 coding sequence is TGTGCCAGTAGTTCGGGGGGCGAAAGTGGAAGGGAGCTGTTTTTT. This encodes CASSSGGESGRELFF. The chain carries TRBV19 and TRBJ2-2, with D perhaps TRBD2 (7 bases). Germline loops: CDR1 LNHDA, CDR2 SQIVND (reference sequence). V lost 5 bases, J lost 9 bases, and 19 bases lay in between. This CDR3 is built from 15 residues.

The genes are TRBV18 and TRBJ2-6; possibly TRBD2 for D (5 bases). V was cut by 5 bases and J by 3 bases, with 8 bases left in between. Per germline, CDR1 KGHSH and CDR2 LQKENI. The CDR3 loop spans 14 amino acids. CDR3 nucleotides: TGTGCCAGCTCAAGCGGAAATGGGGCCAACGTCCTGACTTTC. This gives the protein CASSSGNGANVLTF.

In its sample, this clone was seen once. The rearrangement joins TRBV10-3 to TRBJ2-3; 8 bases agree with TRBD2. J was trimmed by 10 bases and V by 1 base; bases with no gene match: 7. Germline-derived CDR1 and CDR2 are ENHRY and SYGVKD. The CDR3 covers 14 residues. In DNA form, the CDR3 reads TGTGCCATCAGTGAGTTTCAGCGGGAGCGTTCGCAGTATTTT. It yields the protein CAISEFQRERSQYF.